This entry features one T cell receptor beta chain sequence. Some clones are missing from TCRdb's copy, which holds only in-frame ones; the method was immunoSEQ multiplex PCR. Among about 680,000 clones listed, about 90% were seen once. The data belong to a study of Ad26.COV2.S vaccination and SARS-CoV-2 variants. On the study more broadly: Enrollment placed the donor in the COV1001 Ad26.COV2.S trial arm. Participants got Ad26.COV2.S intramuscularly, once or twice 56 days apart.

The sample's treatment: about 20 received Ad26.COV2.S at low or high dose, single or two shots; about 5 received placebo; per-sample allocation not given. Collection of samples fell on day 63 after the first vaccine or placebo injection. Looked up from germline, CDR1 is LNHDA and CDR2 is SQIVND (reference sequence). The CDR3 sequence is 13 residues long. V lost 7 bases and J 0 bases, leaving 9 bases between the germline ends. The chain employs TRBV19 and TRBJ1-1; no firm D call. This receptor was taken from a person aged 18-65 years who received the Ad26.COV2.S COVID-19 vaccine or a placebo. Sequencing used peripheral blood, obtained in a trial of Ad26.COV2.S vaccine versus placebo. CDR3 DNA sequence: TGTGCCAGTACCCCGGGGATGAACACTGAAGCTTTCTTT. Protein: CASTPGMNTEAFF.